This TCR beta chain was identified during a study of shared clonotypes between healthy human individuals. Study-level information: Two women and three men aged 18 to 49 served as donors. Study results and caveats: It was expected that sequencing depth would affect clonotype sharing among donors.

Notes on this clone: Its antigen is still unknown.

The table came from immunoSEQ multiplex PCR; TCRdb's copy has only in-frame clones and leaves some out. Of about 2.3 million clones in the sample, around 90% were seen once. This CDR3 region has 16 residues. The germline V gene encodes CDR1 SNHLY and CDR2 FYNNEI. The ends were cut back, 0 bases at V and 1 base at J, with 12 bases in the middle. The receptor's source is a man younger than 30 in good health. Some clones in this sample may be carry-over from other donors' samples. The specimen sequenced was naive CD4+ T cells from PBMCs. The subset was: CD45RA+ positively selected. J is TRBJ1-1 and V is TRBV2; D not resolved. The CDR3 DNA is TGTGCCAGCAGTGAAGCGCTTCTAGGCGGGAACACTGAAGCTTTCTTT. Its translation: CASSEALLGGNTEAFF.